The T cell receptor (beta chain) described here comes from a study of neoadjuvant nivolumab and ipilimumab in lung cancer. The V gene lost 0 bases and the J gene lost 16 bases, with 15 bases spanning the gap. From germline, CDR1 is MNHNY and CDR2 SVGAGI (reference sequence). The CDR3 covers 13 residues. Clones were read by immunoSEQ multiplex PCR, and TCRdb kept only the in-frame ones, dropping some. The data show 7,000 to 9,500 clones, 75% to 90% seen once. Worth noting for this clone: Its target is not known.

Study results and limitations: Resected tumors had greater TCR richness and clonality than uninvolved lung.

The specimen comprised tumor tissue, sampled after neoadjuvant nivolumab, alone or with ipilimumab, at or shortly before surgery. The chain employs TRBV6-6 and TRBJ1-4, with TRBD1 as a possible D gene (5 bases). This clonotype was obtained from an adult with non-small cell lung cancer. CDR3 nucleotide sequence: TGTGCCAGCAGTTACTCGAAAGTGGGGCTGGGGTTTTTT. Translation: CASSYSKVGLGFF.